The 14 T cell receptor beta chains listed next were all sequenced from one sample in a study of regulatory T cells in long-lasting Graves disease. TCR beta libraries were built with iRepertoire HTBI primers and Arm-PCR of CDR3 regions. TCRdb re-called the multiplex PCR reads with MiXCR, one entry per CDR3 protein. The sample holds approximately 230,000 distinct CDR3 sequences, 15% to 20% seen once. Stated time point: newly diagnosed GD, antithyroid drugs for less than 3 months. Construction of the TCR library relied on RNA isolated from PBMCs. Sequenced material: peripheral blood mononuclear cells (PBMCs), taken at new diagnosis, from a patient treated with antithyroid drugs. Source of these receptors: a female donor with Graves disease.

The V and J genes are TRBV24-1 and TRBJ2-2; 13 bases agree with TRBD2. This CDR3 is built from 14 residues. The germline CDR1 and CDR2 sequences are KGHDR and SFDVKD. Unmatched junction bases numbered 3, after V lost 10 bases and J lost 5 bases. CDR3 in DNA: TGTGCCACATCGGGACTAGCGGGGACCGGGGAGCTGTTTTTT. It encodes CATSGLAGTGELFF.

This clonotype came up many times. The chain carries TRBV5-1 and TRBJ1-1; 10 nucleotides match TRBD1. CDR3 length: 14 residues. J lost 7 bases, V lost 4 bases, and 7 bases had no gene match. Germline V gene data show CDR1 as SGHRS and CDR2 as YFSETQ. CDR3 amino acids: CASSPDGTGVEAFF. In DNA form, the CDR3 reads TGCGCCAGCAGCCCCGACGGGACAGGGGTTGAAGCTTTCTTT.

At least ten counts were recorded for this clonotype. This chain connects TRBV2 to TRBJ2-1; no clear D. Germline CDR1 reads SNHLY; CDR2 reads FYNNEI. The CDR3 consists of 12 residues. Trimming shortened V by 7 bases and J by 6 bases, and 10 bases separated the two germline ends. As DNA, the CDR3 is TGTGCCAGCACCACGAAGGGCAATGAGCAGTTCTTC. Amino acids: CASTTKGNEQFF.

This clonotype showed up many times. V usage is TRBV18 and J usage is TRBJ1-1, with D perhaps TRBD1 (5 bases). The CDR3 is made up of 15 amino acids. The V gene lost 8 bases and the J gene lost 2 bases, with 18 bases spanning the gap. The germline CDR1 and CDR2 sequences are KGHSH and LQKENI. The CDR3 DNA reads as TGTGCCAGCAGCCCCGGTGGGGGATCTAACACTGAAGCTTTCTTT. Translation: CASSPGGGSNTEAFF.

The rearrangement links TRBV11-1 to TRBJ2-1; tentatively, D is TRBD1 or TRBD2 (5 bases each). There are 16 residues in the CDR3. The V end was cut by 1 base, the J end by 6 bases, with 16 bases between. Per the germline V gene, CDR1 is SGHAT and CDR2 is FQDESV (reference sequence). The CDR3 bases are TGTGCCAGCAGCTTAGGGCCAGGGAGTGGGGCCAATGAGCAGTTCTTC. It specifies CASSLGPGSGANEQFF. Filled out from reference TRBV11-1 and TRBJ2-1, the complete variable domain reads EAEVAQSPRYKITEKSQAVAFWCDPISGHATLYWYRQILGQGPELLVQFQDESVVDDSQLPKDRFSAERLKGVDSTLKIQPAELGDSAMYLCASSLGPGSGANEQFFGPGTRLTVL.

The chain couples TRBV30 to TRBJ2-2, with D uncertain. Trimming stripped 0 bases from V and 8 bases from J, with 16 bases between. CDR3 length: 15 amino acids. Per the germline V gene, CDR1 is GTSNPN and CDR2 is SVGIG (reference sequence). CDR3 sequence: CAWSVLASRGGELFF. CDR3 bases: TGTGCCTGGAGTGTACTGGCGTCCAGAGGTGGGGAGCTGTTTTTT.

Many counts were recorded for this clonotype. The chain employs TRBV3-1 and TRBJ1-6; D call uncertain. V was cut by 0 bases and J by 10 bases, with 7 bases left in between. In germline, CDR1 is LGHDT, CDR2 YNNKEL (reference sequence). The CDR3 has 13 residues. DNA for the CDR3: TGTGCCAGCAGCCAAGAGAGTGGGTCACCCCTCCACTTT. It codes for CASSQESGSPLHF.

Comments on this clonotype: With a much larger clone just one base away, this may be a read error. The rearrangement joins TRBV6-1 to TRBJ1-1; 9 bases are shared with TRBD1. Germline V lookup: CDR1 MNHNS, CDR2 SASEGT. CDR3 length: 14 amino acids. This CDR3 is CASVSDRGSTEALF. The CDR3 nucleotides read TGTGCCAGCGTTAGCGACAGGGGGAGCACTGAAGCTCTCTTT.

This clonotype was recorded at least ten times. The V gene is TRBV10-2, the J gene TRBJ2-1; possible D gene TRBD1, 6 bases. V was pared by 8 bases and J by 4 bases, with 12 bases between. Germline loops: CDR1 WSHSY, CDR2 SAAADI. The CDR3 extends over 13 amino acids. DNA of the CDR3: TGCGCCAGCGGGCTGGACAGATACAATGAGCAGTTCTTC. As protein: CASGLDRYNEQFF.

The table lists this clonotype with many counts. The DNA for the CDR3 is TGCAGTGCTAGATCCCCCGTGTTGAACACTGAAGCTTTCTTT. It yields the protein CSARSPVLNTEAFF. V is TRBV20-1 and J is TRBJ1-1; D uncertain. CDR3 size: 14 residues. V dropped 2 bases and J dropped 0 bases, with 10 bases sitting between them. Germline V gene data show CDR1 as DFQATT and CDR2 as SNEGSKA (reference sequence).

This clonotype appeared many times. V and J are TRBV7-3 and TRBJ1-1; D not resolved. This CDR3 has 13 amino acids. Germline lookup yields CDR1 SGHTA and CDR2 FQGTGA. Between the trimmed V and J ends, which lost 4 bases and 0 bases, there was a span of 6 bases. CDR3: CASSSTLNTEAFF. CDR3 coding DNA: TGTGCCAGCAGCTCAACATTGAACACTGAAGCTTTCTTT.

This clonotype was counted at least ten times. This rearrangement joins TRBV18 to TRBJ2-1; 7 bases fit TRBD2. Germline V gene data show CDR1 as KGHSH and CDR2 as LQKENI. Losses at the gene ends were 2 bases for V and 8 bases for J; bases not matched to a gene: 12. The CDR3 extends over 16 amino acids. The CDR3, as DNA: TGTGCCAGCTCACCAGGTACAAGCGGGATCTTGGATGAGCAGTTCTTC. Amino acids: CASSPGTSGILDEQFF. Supplemented by reference TRBV18 and TRBJ2-1, the full variable domain reads NAGVMQNPRHLVRRRGQEARLRCSPMKGHSHVYWYRQLPEEGLKFMVYLQKENIIDESGMPKERFSAEFPKEGPSILRIQQVVRGDSAAYFCASSPGTSGILDEQFFGPGTRLTVL.

This clonotype was found many times. CDR3 sequence (DNA): TGCAGTGCGTCGCCCGGGACAGGGGTGGATTCACCCCTCCACTTT. Translating gives CSASPGTGVDSPLHF. V is TRBV20-1 and J is TRBJ1-6, with 10 bases matching TRBD1. Germline trimming cut 6 bases from V and 8 bases from J; bases unmatched to any gene: 10. Germline CDR1 is DFQATT and CDR2 is SNEGSKA (reference sequence). This CDR3 comprises 15 residues.

This clonotype has a count of ten or more. V gene TRBV7-9 combines with J gene TRBJ1-2; 8 bases are a match to TRBD1. CDR1 is SEHNR and CDR2 is FQNEAQ in the germline V gene (reference sequence). J gave up 4 bases and V 1 base, and 2 bases lay outside the gene matches. The CDR3 is 14 amino acids. The CDR3 region is CASSLVQGVYGYTF. The CDR3 DNA reads as TGTGCCAGCAGCTTAGTACAGGGGGTCTATGGCTACACCTTC.